The 2 T cell receptor beta chains given below trace back to one sample, sequenced in a study of T cell repertoires in cytomegalovirus infection. TCRdb ran MiXCR on the reads and lists one entry per CDR3 protein. Altogether 450,000 to 550,000 distinct CDR3 sequences are present, about 15% being singletons, with the ten largest covering roughly a quarter. The sequencing sample was made of CD8+ T cells from PBMCs. These receptors were collected from a human donor in good health (CMV status not recorded). Some clones in this sample may be carry-over from other donors' samples.

The table lists this clonotype with a few counts. The CDR3 DNA is TGTGCCAGCAGCATGCACACCAGGCCGAACACTGAAGCTTTCTTT. Its translation: CASSMHTRPNTEAFF. This sequence joins TRBV14 and TRBJ1-1; no firm D call. V lost 5 bases and J 1 base, leaving 14 bases between the germline ends. This CDR3 region has 15 residues. In germline, CDR1 is SGHDN, CDR2 FVKESK.

In its sample, this clonotype was seen many times. The J gene is TRBJ1-2, the V gene TRBV19, with 7 bases fitting TRBD1. The germline CDR1 and CDR2 sequences are LNHDA and SQIVND (reference sequence). The CDR3 is 13 amino acids. The junction had 4 bases not matched to a gene; V was cut back by 5 bases and J by 4 bases. CDR3 loop: CASSVGTAYGYTF. The CDR3 DNA reads TGTGCCAGTAGTGTTGGGACAGCCTATGGCTACACCTTC.